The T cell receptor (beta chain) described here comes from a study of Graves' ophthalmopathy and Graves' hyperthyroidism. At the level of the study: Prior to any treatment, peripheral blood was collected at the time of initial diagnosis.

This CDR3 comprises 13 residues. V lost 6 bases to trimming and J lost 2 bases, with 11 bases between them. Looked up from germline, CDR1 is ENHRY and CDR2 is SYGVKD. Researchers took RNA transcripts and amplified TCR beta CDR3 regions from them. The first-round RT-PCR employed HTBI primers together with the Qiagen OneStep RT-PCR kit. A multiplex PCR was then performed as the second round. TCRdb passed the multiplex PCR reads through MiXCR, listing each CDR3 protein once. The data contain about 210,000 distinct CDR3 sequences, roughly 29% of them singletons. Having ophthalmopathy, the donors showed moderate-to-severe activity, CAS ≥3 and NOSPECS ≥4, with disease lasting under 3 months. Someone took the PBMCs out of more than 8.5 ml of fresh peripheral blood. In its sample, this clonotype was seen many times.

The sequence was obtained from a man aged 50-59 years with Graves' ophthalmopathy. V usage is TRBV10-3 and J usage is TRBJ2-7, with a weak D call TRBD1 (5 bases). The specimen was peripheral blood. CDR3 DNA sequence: TGTGCCATCAGGATACAGGAGACCTACGAGCAGTACTTC. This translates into CAIRIQETYEQYF.